This T cell receptor (beta chain) comes out of a study of cytomegalovirus exposure and HLA in healthy donors. Both 60 Vbeta primers and 13 Jbeta primers went into the PCR. Only in-frame clones appear in the TCRdb table, and some are missing; sequencing was by immunoSEQ multiplex PCR. This table holds fewer than 200,000 clones, about 9.4% found once. Points from the study as a whole: The authors enumerated some 160 TCR beta chains as linked to cytomegalovirus.

Looked up from germline, CDR1 is SGDLS and CDR2 is YYNGEE. This CDR3 has 15 residues. Between the trimmed V and J ends, which lost 0 bases and 0 bases, there was a span of 7 bases. Concerning this clone itself: The antigen is undetermined.

The J gene is TRBJ1-5, the V gene TRBV9; unclear D gene. The clonotype was recovered from a woman between 25 and 40 years old in good health and CMV-seropositive. Sample: PBMCs. The CDR3 DNA follows: TGTGCCAGCAGCGTAGGCGTGTATAGCAATCAGCCCCAGCATTTT. Residues: CASSVGVYSNQPQHF.